Following are 9 T cell receptor beta chains from one sample sequenced in a study of blood T cells in healthy people across ages. Combining a sample-barcoded 5' primer with a J-beta primer mix, a second PCR ran for 7 to 11 cycles. Each CDR3 protein is one row after TCRdb ran MiXCR on the 5' RACE reads. The profile shows some 750,000 distinct CDR3 sequences, approximately 22% of them singletons. Sequences were obtained from blood. These receptors all come from a man between 70 and 80 years old in good health.

The sample holds a few counts of this clonotype. The gene calls are TRBV21-1 and TRBJ2-1; TRBD2 was called by the table and not checked on the DNA. TRBV21-1 is a known pseudogene. The CDR3 consists of 19 residues. The CDR3 spells CASSSGTSGSLSGTNEQFF. CDR3 DNA: TGTGCCAGCAGCTCCGGGACTAGCGGGAGTTTGTCAGGGACCAATGAGCAGTTCTTC.

This chain connects TRBV20-1 to TRBJ2-3; D not certain. This CDR3 is 13 amino acids long. CDR1 is DFQATT, CDR2 SNEGSKA, per germline (reference sequence). Trimming stripped 3 bases from V and 6 bases from J, with 13 bases between. In DNA form, the CDR3 reads TGCAGTGCTAGGGGGTACTCGCGGGATACGCAGTATTTT. Its protein product is CSARGYSRDTQYF.

A few counts support this clonotype. This chain links TRBV10-2 with TRBJ1-4; a possible D gene is TRBD1 (5 bases). Germline CDR1 is WSHSY and CDR2 is SAAADI. The CDR3 runs to 14 residues. V was shortened by 6 bases and J by 0 bases, with 8 bases between the two germline ends. The CDR3 DNA reads as TGCGCCAGCAGATTGACAGCAACTAATGAAAAACTGTTTTTT. Residues: CASRLTATNEKLFF.

J is TRBJ2-3 and V is TRBV5-1, with D tentatively TRBD1 (6 bases). Trimming removed 4 bases from V and 2 bases from J, with 11 bases in between. CDR3 size: 14 residues. Germline V gene data show CDR1 as SGHRS and CDR2 as YFSETQ. The CDR3 region is CASSAGQYTDTQYF. In DNA, the CDR3 is TGCGCCAGCAGCGCAGGACAGTACACAGATACGCAGTATTTT.

The chain combines TRBV12-3 or TRBV12-4 with TRBJ2-3; D is undetermined. This CDR3 spans 14 amino acids. Trimming cost V 6 bases and J 2 bases, with 12 bases left between them. The CDR3 protein is CASRYAAYTDTQYF. CDR3 DNA: TGTGCCAGCAGGTACGCGGCTTACACAGATACGCAGTATTTT.

This clonotype was observed a few times. This chain uses TRBV11-3 with TRBJ2-3; 7 positions match TRBD1. Trimming cost V 5 bases and J 2 bases; bases outside gene matches: 7. This CDR3 has 15 residues. In germline, CDR1 is SGHNT, CDR2 YENEEA. The CDR3 DNA reads as TGTGCCAGCAGCACAACAGGGGCAATCACAGATACGCAGTATTTT. As protein: CASSTTGAITDTQYF.

CDR3 coding DNA: TGTGCCAGCAGTCCCTACATCGACACAGATACGCAGTATTTT. It specifies CASSPYIDTDTQYF. This rearrangement joins TRBV27 to TRBJ2-3; no clear D. The CDR3 has 14 amino acids. From germline, CDR1 is MNHEY and CDR2 SMNVEV (reference sequence). V was pared by 5 bases and J by 2 bases, with 11 bases between.

This clonotype was found a few times. The germline gene is not matched at one end of the junction; a read error may be the cause. The gene calls are TRBV5-5 and TRBJ1-1; D gene uncertain. In germline, CDR1 is SGHKS, CDR2 YYEKEE (reference sequence). CDR3 size: 12 residues. This chain's CDR3 is CASSLLNTEASF. CDR3 nucleotide sequence: TGTGCCAGCAGCTTGCTGAACACTGAAGCTTCCTTT.

This clonotype was counted between two and nine times. In DNA, the CDR3 is TGCAGTGCCGTTCCAGGGATGAGCAATCAGCCCCAGCATTTT. The encoded protein is CSAVPGMSNQPQHF. The rearrangement joins TRBV20-1 to TRBJ1-5; the D gene is possibly TRBD1 (5 bases). Germline values: CDR1 DFQATT, CDR2 SNEGSKA (reference sequence). V was cut by 6 bases and J by 1 base, with 13 bases left in between. The CDR3 is 14 residues long.